This entry lists 17 T cell receptor beta chains sequenced from one sample in a study of metastatic and nonmetastatic thyroid tumors. Until they underwent thyroid surgery, no patient had received any treatment. TCRdb re-called clones via MiXCR from the PCR reads. Among about 27,000 clones listed, around 24% were seen once. The sample was blood. The receptors originated from a female donor with papillary thyroid cancer or a benign thyroid nodule (not recorded which). Some clones in this sample may be carry-over from other donors' samples.

The chain uses TRBV5-1 and TRBJ2-7; D is unclear. This CDR3 comprises 14 residues. In germline, CDR1 is SGHRS, CDR2 YFSETQ. Between the trimmed V and J ends, which lost 0 bases and 2 bases, there was a span of 9 bases. CDR3 coding DNA: TGCGCCAGCAGCTTGGGGACCGCGACCTACGAGCAGTACTTC. It codes for CASSLGTATYEQYF. The whole variable domain, remainder taken from reference TRBV5-1 and TRBJ2-7, is KAGVTQTPRYLIKTRGQQVTLSCSPISGHRSVSWYQQTPGQGLQFLFEYFSETQRNKGNFPGRFSGRQFSNSRSEMNVSTLELGDSALYLCASSLGTATYEQYFGPGTRLTVT.

This clone has a count of ten or more. The chain carries TRBV14 and TRBJ2-1; D remains unclear. Trimming left V 4 bases short and J 6 bases short, with 10 bases between. Germline values: CDR1 SGHDN, CDR2 FVKESK. There are 13 residues in the CDR3. The CDR3 DNA is TGTGCCAGCAGCCTTCAGTACCTCAATGAGCAGTTCTTC. Amino acids: CASSLQYLNEQFF.

This clone was detected ten times or more. The chain recombines TRBV19 with TRBJ2-3; 10 nucleotides match TRBD1. Germline CDR1 is LNHDA and CDR2 is SQIVND (reference sequence). Trimming at V came to 7 bases and at J to 3 bases, leaving 7 bases not matched to a gene. CDR3 size: 15 residues. CDR3 nucleotide sequence: TGTGCCAGTAACTTCGGACAGGGGGTGACAGATACGCAGTATTTT. It specifies CASNFGQGVTDTQYF. The whole variable domain, filled in from reference TRBV19 and TRBJ2-3, reads DGGITQSPKYLFRKEGQNVTLSCEQNLNHDAMYWYRQDPGQGLRLIYYSQIVNDFQKGDIAEGYSVSREKKESFPLTVTSAQKNPTAFYLCASNFGQGVTDTQYFGPGTRLTVL.

This clone was observed many times. The chain uses TRBV28 and TRBJ2-7, with 8 positions matching TRBD2. Germline V gene lookup returns CDR1 MDHEN and CDR2 SYDVKM. The CDR3 runs to 13 residues. The junction had 7 bases not matched to a gene; V was cut back by 8 bases and J by 4 bases. CDR3 sequence reads: CASRLAGGYEQYF. DNA of the CDR3: TGTGCCAGCCGCCTCGCGGGAGGATACGAGCAGTACTTC.

This clone showed up many times. A clone one base away is much larger, so this may be a read error. The V gene is TRBV9, the J gene TRBJ2-1; D is uncertain. Germline V gene data show CDR1 as SGDLS and CDR2 as YYNGEE. Trimming removed 2 bases from V and 5 bases from J, with 5 bases in between. The CDR3 extends over 12 amino acids. DNA for the CDR3: TGTGCCAGCAGCGTGTCTGACAATGAGCAGTTCTTC. Residues: CASSVSDNEQFF.

This clone was found many times. The chain recombines TRBV7-6 with TRBJ1-2; D remains unclear. Trimming took off 5 bases at V and 9 bases at J, with 16 bases between the two ends. Germline V gene lookup returns CDR1 SGHVS and CDR2 FNYEAQ. The CDR3 has 13 amino acids. CDR3: CASSPGGFRSYTF. The DNA of the CDR3 is TGTGCCAGCAGCCCCGGCGGGTTCCGAAGCTACACCTTC.

The table lists this clone with many counts. The CDR3 coding sequence is TGTGCCAGCAGCGACCTACGGGGCTTCTACGAGCAGTACTTC. Amino acids: CASSDLRGFYEQYF. J is TRBJ2-7 and V is TRBV7-9; either TRBD1 or TRBD2 may fit D (5 bases each). The length of the CDR3 is 14 residues. CDR1 and CDR2 (germline): SEHNR, FQNEAQ (reference sequence). Trimming took 5 bases from V and 3 from J, leaving 14 bases between them. The complete variable domain, with remaining parts taken from reference TRBV7-9 and TRBJ2-7, reads DTGVSQNPRHKITKRGQNVTFRCDPISEHNRLYWYRQTLGQGPEFLTYFQNEAQLEKSRLLSDRFSAERPKGSFSTLEIQRTEQGDSAMYLCASSDLRGFYEQYFGPGTRLTVT.

The chain combines TRBV4-2 with TRBJ2-7; D might be TRBD1 (6 bases). This CDR3 is 15 amino acids long. V gave up 2 bases and J gave up 0 bases, with 11 bases separating them. The germline CDR1 and CDR2 sequences are LGHNA and YNFKEQ. The CDR3 nucleotides read TGTGCCAGCAGCCAATTCCGGGACATCTCCTACGAGCAGTACTTC. This gives the protein CASSQFRDISYEQYF.

This clone was counted between two and nine times. The V and J genes are TRBV28 and TRBJ2-1, with TRBD2 as a possible D gene (6 bases). Trimming cost V 6 bases and J 1 base, with 16 bases left between them. There are 16 residues in the CDR3. The germline V gene has CDR1 MDHEN and CDR2 SYDVKM. CDR3 amino acids: CASSPLAARSYNEQFF. CDR3 DNA sequence: TGTGCCAGCAGCCCCTTAGCGGCAAGATCCTACAATGAGCAGTTCTTC.

V usage is TRBV5-1 and J usage is TRBJ2-2; no clear D gene. Trimming removed 0 bases from V and 0 bases from J, with 12 bases in between. CDR3 length: 17 amino acids. Germline CDR1 SGHRS, CDR2 YFSETQ. CDR3 loop: CASSLAAADPNTGELFF. The CDR3 bases are TGCGCCAGCAGCTTGGCCGCGGCGGACCCGAACACCGGGGAGCTGTTTTTT.

Sample share makes this clone medium-sized. The rearrangement links TRBV7-8 to TRBJ1-3, with D unresolved. CDR3 size: 16 residues. The V gene's germline CDR1 is SGHVS and CDR2 FQNEAQ. Trimming removed 4 bases at V and 0 bases at J, with 13 bases between. CDR3 in DNA: TGTGCCAGCAGCTCCTCCCTCAGCCTCTCTGGAAACACCATATATTTT. Translated: CASSSSLSLSGNTIYF.

There are many counts of this clone. The chain is built from TRBV9 and TRBJ2-3, with a tentative D call TRBD1 (6 bases). The V gene lost 2 bases and the J gene lost 1 base, with 14 bases spanning the gap. The CDR3 is 16 amino acids. Germline values: CDR1 SGDLS, CDR2 YYNGEE. This CDR3 reads CASSVEGVRGTDTQYF. The CDR3 region has the DNA TGTGCCAGCAGCGTTGAGGGGGTGCGGGGCACAGATACGCAGTATTTT.

In its sample, this clone is medium-sized. This CDR3 is also generated by other DNA sequences in the sample. This chain uses TRBV6-1 with TRBJ1-2; tentative D call: TRBD1 (5 bases). The CDR3 spans 12 residues. Germline CDR1 and CDR2: MNHNS and SASEGT. Trimming took 5 bases from V and 8 from J, leaving 12 bases between them. Written as DNA, the CDR3 is TGTGCCAGCAGTACGGGGCCGTTGGGCTACACCTTC. Protein sequence: CASSTGPLGYTF.

The chain uses TRBV20-1 and TRBJ1-6; possible D gene TRBD1, 6 bases. Per germline, CDR1 DFQATT and CDR2 SNEGSKA (reference sequence). The CDR3 sequence is 14 residues long. V shed 5 bases and J shed 7 bases, with 15 bases lying between them. The CDR3, as DNA: TGCAGTGCTCCTTGTGACAGGTTGAATTCACCCCTCCACTTT. It yields the protein CSAPCDRLNSPLHF.

In its sample, this clone was seen many times. The chain joins TRBV3-1 to TRBJ2-7, with D perhaps being TRBD1 or TRBD2 (5 bases each). V lost 1 base to trimming and J lost 2 bases, with 9 bases between them. From germline, CDR1 is LGHDT and CDR2 YNNKEL (reference sequence). There are 14 residues in the CDR3. CDR3 DNA sequence: TGTGCCAGCAGCCAAGGTTGGGGGACCTACGAGCAGTACGTC. This encodes CASSQGWGTYEQYV.

This chain joins TRBV6-2 or TRBV6-3 and TRBJ2-1; D might be TRBD2 (5 bases). V lost 4 bases to trimming and J lost 8 bases, with 9 bases between them. The CDR3 runs 12 residues. In germline, CDR1 is MNHEY, CDR2 SVGEGT. CDR3 region: CASSSLGHEQFF. The CDR3 DNA sequence: TGTGCCAGCAGTTCACTAGGGCATGAGCAGTTCTTC.

This clone has a count of ten or more. V is TRBV2 and J is TRBJ1-5; the D is unclear. Trimming pared 4 bases from V and 0 bases from J, leaving 10 bases between. This CDR3 has 15 amino acids. Looked up from germline, CDR1 is SNHLY and CDR2 is FYNNEI. In DNA form, the CDR3 reads TGTGCCAGCAGTGGGACTTCCAGTAGCAATCAGCCCCAGCATTTT. Translation: CASSGTSSSNQPQHF.